The 12 T cell receptor beta chains below were found in one sample sequenced in a study of memory CD8 T cells in hepatitis C reinfection. The time point denotes: pre-reinfection, 55 to 20 weeks before reinfection detection. Sorted cells were sequenced directly ex vivo without any in vitro expansion. Produced via immunoSEQ multiplex PCR; TCRdb's table is partial and in-frame only. The profile shows 50,000 or so clones, roughly nine tenths of them singletons. Sequencing was done on a sample of naive CD8+ T cells sorted from blood. These receptors were collected from a man aged 18 to 35 with hepatitis C virus infection.

This chain uses TRBV2 with TRBJ1-1, with 8 bases fitting TRBD1. V lost 6 bases, J lost 5 bases, and 11 bases stayed unmatched. The CDR3 contains 15 residues. Germline loops: CDR1 SNHLY, CDR2 FYNNEI. CDR3 sequence: CASRDQGASGTEAFF. The CDR3 nucleotides are TGTGCCAGCAGAGATCAGGGGGCCTCGGGTACTGAAGCTTTCTTT. The full variable domain, in which reference TRBV2 and TRBJ1-1 provide the parts outside the CDR3, is EPEVTQTPSHQVTQMGQEVILRCVPISNHLYFYWYRQILGQKVEFLVSFYNNEISEKSEIFDDQFSVERPDGSNFTLKIRSTKLEDSAMYFCASRDQGASGTEAFFGQGTRLTVV.

The chain couples TRBV19 to TRBJ2-7, with 8 bases lining up with TRBD2. The CDR3 spans 15 residues. Germline assignment: CDR1 LNHDA and CDR2 SQIVND (reference sequence). J was trimmed by 5 bases and V by 7 bases; bases with no gene match: 13. The DNA for the CDR3 is TGTGCCAGTACCACTAGCGGAGGAGGTTCCCACGAGCAGTACTTC. Translated: CASTTSGGGSHEQYF.

The V gene is TRBV13, the J gene TRBJ2-3; 8 bases are shared with TRBD1. Trimming took 5 bases from V and 5 from J; bases not matched to a gene: 15. The CDR3 is 17 amino acids. The germline V gene has CDR1 PRHDT and CDR2 FYEKMQ (reference sequence). The CDR3 sequence is CASSPPGSGGWQDTQYF. For the CDR3, the DNA is TGTGCCAGCAGCCCACCGGGGTCAGGGGGCTGGCAAGATACGCAGTATTTT. Full variable domain (missing parts from reference TRBV13 and TRBJ2-3): AAGVIQSPRHLIKEKRETATLKCYPIPRHDTVYWYQQGPGQDPQFLISFYEKMQSDKGSIPDRFSAQQFSDYHSELNMSSLELGDSALYFCASSPPGSGGWQDTQYFGPGTRLTVL.

The J gene is TRBJ2-5, the V gene TRBV27, with D unclear. V was trimmed by 5 bases and J by 7 bases, leaving 11 bases between them. CDR1 and CDR2 (germline): MNHEY, SMNVEV (reference sequence). The CDR3 contains 12 residues. The CDR3 region has the DNA TGTGCCAGCAGTGGTCTGGAGCGGACCCAGTACTTC. Its translation is CASSGLERTQYF.

CDR3 sequence: CASSAKTGEGNEQFF. Here the CDR3 DNA reads TGTGCCAGCAGCGCAAAGACAGGGGAGGGCAATGAGCAGTTCTTC. The chain uses TRBV9 and TRBJ2-1, with D possibly matching TRBD1 (8 bases). V was cut by 3 bases and J by 6 bases, with 16 bases left in between. Germline V gives CDR1 SGDLS, CDR2 YYNGEE. The CDR3 contains 15 residues.

V gene TRBV7-9 combines with J gene TRBJ2-1; 11 bases align to TRBD1. From germline, CDR1 is SEHNR and CDR2 FQNEAQ (reference sequence). Germline trimming cut 1 base from V and 8 bases from J; bases unmatched to any gene: 4. The CDR3 has 15 residues. CDR3 DNA sequence: TGTGCCAGCAGCTTAGGGACAGGGGGCTCGGATGAGCAGTTCTTC. Protein: CASSLGTGGSDEQFF.

This clone was counted a single time. This chain uses TRBV5-8 with TRBJ2-1, with D possibly matching TRBD1 (6 bases). Germline CDR1 SGHTS, CDR2 YDEGEE. This CDR3 is 17 amino acids long. Trimming took 2 bases from V and 0 from J, leaving 15 bases between them. The CDR3 sequence is CASSLSPADSSYNEQFF. The CDR3 DNA reads as TGTGCCAGCAGCTTATCCCCGGCGGACAGCTCCTACAATGAGCAGTTCTTC. Complete variable domain (other parts from reference TRBV5-8 and TRBJ2-1): EAGVTQSPTHLIKTRGQQATLRCSPISGHTSVYWYQQALGLGLQFLLWYDEGEERNRGNFPPRFSGRQFPNYSSELNVNALELEDSALYLCASSLSPADSSYNEQFFGPGTRLTVL.

The chain employs TRBV5-1 and TRBJ1-5; TRBD1 aligns across 7 bases. The CDR3 covers 17 residues. Germline V gene sequence: CDR1 SGHRS, CDR2 YFSETQ. The trim removed 4 bases at V and 6 bases at J, leaving 16 bases unmatched. Here the CDR3 reads CASSRLTDRVQGQPQHF. Written as DNA, the CDR3 is TGCGCCAGCAGCCGACTTACCGACAGGGTCCAGGGTCAGCCCCAGCATTTT.

The V and J genes are TRBV4-1 and TRBJ1-1; D not resolved. CDR3 size: 15 residues. V shed 3 bases and J shed 7 bases, with 18 bases lying between them. From germline, CDR1 is MGHRA and CDR2 YSYEKL. This chain's CDR3 is CASSQTSLYRVEAFF. The CDR3 DNA reads as TGCGCCAGCAGCCAGACCTCCCTCTACCGGGTTGAAGCTTTCTTT.

This sequence joins TRBV29-1 and TRBJ2-7; 14 bases are shared with TRBD2. Germline trimming cut 5 bases from V and 3 bases from J; bases unmatched to any gene: 12. Germline V gene lookup returns CDR1 SQVTM and CDR2 ANQGSEA. CDR3 length equals 17 residues. CDR3 coding DNA: TGCAGCGTTCAAGGACTAGCGGGAGGTAATACGGGCTACGAGCAGTACTTC. Amino acids: CSVQGLAGGNTGYEQYF.

The chain has TRBV5-4 and TRBJ1-6, with a possible D match to TRBD1 (6 bases). The CDR3 is 15 amino acids. In germline, CDR1 is SGHNT, CDR2 YYREEE (reference sequence). Trimming pared 4 bases from V and 6 bases from J, leaving 14 bases between. The CDR3, as DNA: TGTGCCAGCAGCCCAAGTTTAGGGGGTAATTCACCCCTCCACTTT. Protein product: CASSPSLGGNSPLHF.

This clone was seen once. V usage is TRBV7-3 and J usage is TRBJ2-1, with D tentatively TRBD1 (6 bases). Trimming removed 5 bases at V and 3 bases at J, with 8 bases between. The germline V gene has CDR1 SGHTA and CDR2 FQGTGA. The CDR3 consists of 13 residues. The CDR3 here is CASSRTVYNEQFF. Here the CDR3 DNA reads TGTGCCAGCAGCCGGACAGTCTACAATGAGCAGTTCTTC.